The rows below give T cell receptor beta chains drawn from one sample of a study of cytomegalovirus exposure and HLA in healthy donors. Repertoires were generated with immunoSEQ multiplex PCR, while TCRdb's copy carries only in-frame clones and drops some. The data contain roughly 120,000 clones, around two thirds of them singletons. The sequenced material came from PBMCs. These receptors all stem from a man in his 60s in good health and CMV-seropositive. CDR3s include the opening cysteine and the closing phenylalanine or tryptophan. A D gene is named only where the DNA matches it firmly. Only part of the rows carry a size: once, few, many, or a class if the clone is expanded.

.	TRBV28	TRBJ1-1	once	TGTGCCAGCACCACACAGGGTTACACTGAAGCTTTCTTT	CASTTQGYTEAFF
.	TRBV19	TRBJ1-3	once	TGTGCCAGTAGTATAAGTCGGAGCTCTGGAAACACCATATATTTT	CASSISRSSGNTIYF
.	TRBV27	TRBJ2-1	.	TGTGCCAGCAGTTTATTGGGCGGGGCTATCCGATTGCAGTTCTTC	CASSLLGGAIRLQFF
TRBD1	TRBV30	TRBJ2-2	.	TGTGCCTGGAGTGTACGGGACAGGGATTCGGGGGAGCTGTTTTTT	CAWSVRDRDSGELFF
.	TRBV10-1	TRBJ2-3	.	TGCGCCAGCAGTGTGAATAGGGGCGCTACGCAGTATTTT	CASSVNRGATQYF
TRBD1	TRBV10-3	TRBJ1-1	few	TGTGCCACCAACTGGGACAGGGGAGCTGAAGCTTTCTTT	CATNWDRGAEAFF
TRBD1	TRBV5-4	TRBJ2-3	.	TGTGCCAGCAGCTCAAGACAGGGGAGCACAGATACGCAGTATTTT	CASSSRQGSTDTQYF
.	TRBV6-1	TRBJ1-6	.	TGTGCCAGCAGTGCAATGACAGGTCCACTTTCTAATTCACCCCTCCACTTT	CASSAMTGPLSNSPLHF
TRBD1	TRBV5-1	TRBJ2-5	.	TGCGCCAGCTGCCCCCAGGGGGCGTGGGAGACCCAGTACTTC	CASCPQGAWETQYF
.	TRBV7-2	TRBJ1-2	.	TGTGCCAGCAGCCCAACGAGGGTTAACTATGGCTACACCTTC	CASSPTRVNYGYTF
.	TRBV6-5	TRBJ1-1	few	TGTGCCAGCAGTTGGACAGTCGACACTGAAGCTTTCTTT	CASSWTVDTEAFF
.	TRBV28	TRBJ1-5	.	TGTGCCAGCAGTACCCCCAGGGAGGAGGGTCAGCCCCAGCATTTT	CASSTPREEGQPQHF
TRBD2	TRBV15	TRBJ2-1	few	TGTGCCACCAGCACGCTCCTAGCGGGGGGTCGCGGTGAGCAGTTCTTC	CATSTLLAGGRGEQFF
TRBD1	TRBV5-4	TRBJ2-1	few	TGTGCCAGCAGCAGGGACAGGGCCTCGTCCAATGAGCAGTTCTTC	CASSRDRASSNEQFF
TRBD1	TRBV5-1	TRBJ2-1	.	TGCGCCAGCAGCCAAGACAGGGGTGCGATTGCTGAGCAGTTCTTC	CASSQDRGAIAEQFF
TRBD1	TRBV30	TRBJ1-3	.	TGTGCCTGGACCGGACAGGGTATTTCTGGAAACACCATATATTTT	CAWTGQGISGNTIYF